The entry below gives a single T cell receptor beta chain sequence along with its context. No cognate antigen has been identified for it. Per-base quality was not reported, and no clone a single base away is much larger than it. These data originate in a study of shared clonotypes between healthy human individuals (dated by TCRdb to 2020 to 2021). At the level of the whole study: A few men and two women, aged 18 to 49 years, made up the cohort. Libraries were prepared and TCR repertoires were sequenced by different laboratories using diverse techniques, in order to increase sequencing depth and limit assay-specific biases. Leukapheresis yielded between about 0.9 and 9 billion PBMCs per donor. For each donor, CD4 naive and CD4 memory were each given three plates, CD8 naive was given two plates, and CD8 memory was given one plate. The study deeply sequenced blood TCR repertoires of about 5 healthy adults to estimate repertoire size and the extent of clonotype sharing between individuals. The paper as a whole reports these results and caveats: Compared with non-shared clonotypes, clonotypes shared by all four sorted-subset donors had higher generation probabilities. Sampling was restricted to blood, and TCR repertoires in tissue are likely to differ from TCR repertoires in blood. Based on pairwise subsampling, the degree of clonotype sharing among donors was expected to be affected by sequencing depth. Because the study included only a small number of donors, the genetic and exposure-history diversity represented was limited. Rarefaction of sorted-subset datasets indicated incomplete sequencing despite the large sequencing depth. Around 5.4% of naive CD4, 3.5% of naive CD8, roughly 2.5% of memory CD4, and about 0.4% of memory CD8 clonotypes were shared across a few donors. Naive subsets generally had larger estimated clonotype richness than memory subsets.

For CDR1 and CDR2, the germline V gene lists SNHLY and FYNNEI. Including cysteine and phenylalanine, the CDR3 has 13 amino acids. The sequence is cut down to CDR3 DNA, 39 bases in frame from base 1. Cut back by 9 bases and 1 base, the V and J ends lie 12 bases apart. Using the deep immunoSEQ assay, multiplex PCR amplified TCR CDR3 regions from genomic DNA. Extracted genomic DNA from each cell subset was distributed evenly across all wells of several immunoSEQ 96-well plates, and each plate was treated as a replicate. For sorted subsets, 200 ng of genomic DNA, equivalent to around 30,000 T cell genomes, went into each replicate PCR. Purified libraries were measured with a Qubit 3.0 fluorometer, size-checked on a Bioanalyzer 2100, and measured again with the KAPA Library Quantification kit. Each immunoSEQ 96-well plate was sequenced on its own single-read 150-cycle Illumina NextSeq 550 flow cell. Turning to the authors' computational methods: The immunoSEQ output contained only junctional sequences without quality scores, so filtering could not match that applied to full-length reads. To assign V/J genes and CDR3, sequences were annotated using PyIR, a Python wrapper for IgBLAST v1.9, with IMGT germline references. Reads with weak V/J assignments (E-value above 1e-6), missing CDR3, stop codons, out-of-frame junctions, or ambiguous translated residues were removed. V3J clonotypes were defined as sequences sharing an identical inferred V gene, J gene, and CDR3 amino acid sequence. The percentage overlap between two repertoires was calculated by dividing the number of shared unique clonotypes by the size of the smaller repertoire. Richness of each repertoire was evaluated using RTK rarefaction, the Chao1 estimator, and Recon v2.1 estimates of unobserved clonotypes. Generation probabilities for all TCRbeta clonotypes obtained by the gDNA method from several donors were computed using OLGA. The immuneACCESS repertoire file appears here via TCRdb, limited to in-frame rearrangements. These files lack a portion of the clones; in checked studies, under half of the deficit traces to unresolved V genes, and the cause of the others is not known. The D gene and trimming were derived from the DNA, and the V and J assignments and clone size from that table. This sample lists about 2 million clones; 85% to 95% were detected once. Of the sample, 0.13% falls within the top ten clones.

Healthy HIV-negative adults with no recently reported acute infections or vaccinations were included as donors. All donors were Caucasian adults living in Nashville, Tennessee, USA. CD4+ T cells were enriched by magnetic negative selection, after which naive cells were positively selected on CD45RA and the negative fraction was taken as the memory subset. After blood collection by leukapheresis, PBMCs were isolated using Ficoll-Histopaque density gradient centrifugation and then cryopreserved in the vapor phase of liquid nitrogen. Analytical flow cytometry was used to check the purity and quantity of every magnetically sorted T cell population. Genomic DNA was isolated from every sorted fraction and measured by UV absorbance on a Nanodrop 2000c.

The TCR was taken from a man aged 18-30 years in good health. Material: naive CD4+ T cells sorted from blood. Read against the paper, the sample's cell subset or site label means: CD45RA+ positively selected. This sequence uses TRBV2 and TRBJ1-1; the D region possibly corresponds to TRBD1 (5 bases align). The CDR3 has the sequence CASLTVSNTEAFF. The sequence in DNA is TGTGCCAGTTTGACAGTTTCGAACACTGAAGCTTTCTTT.